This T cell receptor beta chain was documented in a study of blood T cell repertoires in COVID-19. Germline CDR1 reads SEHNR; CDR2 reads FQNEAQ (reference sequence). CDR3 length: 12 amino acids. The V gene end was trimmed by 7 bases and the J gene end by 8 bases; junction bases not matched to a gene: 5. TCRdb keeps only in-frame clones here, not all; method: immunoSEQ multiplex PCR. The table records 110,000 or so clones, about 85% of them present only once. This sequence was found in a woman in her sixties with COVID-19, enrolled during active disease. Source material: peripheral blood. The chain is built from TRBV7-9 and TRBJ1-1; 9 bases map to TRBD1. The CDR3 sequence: CASTTGGREAFF. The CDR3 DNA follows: TGTGCCAGCACCACAGGGGGCCGGGAAGCTTTCTTT. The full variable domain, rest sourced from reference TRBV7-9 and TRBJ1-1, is DTGVSQNPRHKITKRGQNVTFRCDPISEHNRLYWYRQTLGQGPEFLTYFQNEAQLEKSRLLSDRFSAERPKGSFSTLEIQRTEQGDSAMYLCASTTGGREAFFGQGTRLTVV.